This record covers a single TCR beta chain. Its antigen is not identified. Produced via immunoSEQ multiplex PCR; TCRdb's table is partial and in-frame only. The table has around 42,000 clones, 65% to 90% seen once. This sample stems from a study of lymphopenia after photon versus proton radiotherapy. General study points: Post-nadir TCR diversity decline inversely tracked overall survival among those who died. Survival link was tested only in deceased patients; proton benefit remains a possibility. Proton therapy kept repertoires fairly stable, unlike photons, which gained effector/memory cells.

Germline assignment: CDR1 WNHNN and CDR2 SYGVQD (reference sequence). V gave up 0 bases and J gave up 3 bases; unmatched junction bases: 12. This CDR3 contains 19 residues. The receptor comes from a man aged 35 to 55 with gastric cancer. Sequenced material: peripheral blood, taken from a patient treated with photon-based radiotherapy. This chain connects TRBV10-1 to TRBJ1-5; TRBD1 aligns across 9 bases. The CDR3 sequence is CASSESESWGQGVNQPQHF. In nucleotides, the CDR3 is TGCGCCAGCAGTGAGTCGGAGAGTTGGGGACAGGGAGTCAATCAGCCCCAGCATTTT.